One and the same sample provided the 16 T cell receptor beta chains below, sequenced in a study of T cells in Graves' hyperthyroidism and ophthalmopathy (dated 2019 in TCRdb). The library was built by means of multiplex PCR. TCRdb names Illumina HiSeq 2000 as the instrument used. TCR beta CDR3 regions were amplified from RNA transcripts. The first round of RT-PCR for the TCR CDR3 was performed with the HTBI primer set and the Qiagen OneStep RT-PCR kit. TCRdb's own reprocessing of the public reads used fastp at Q25 and MiXCR and kept productive beta chains. Rows are combined by CDR3 protein, so each entry shows the most common genes and DNA. The sample includes about 560,000 distinct CDR3 sequences, with over 15% observed a single time. The ten largest make up under 20% of the sample. Source material: blood. All receptors come from a woman younger than 35 with Graves' hyperthyroidism.

V and J are TRBV15 and TRBJ2-6, with TRBD2 identical over 11 bases. Germline assignment: CDR1 LNHNV and CDR2 YYDKDF (reference sequence). The ends lost 4 bases at V and 1 base at J; junction bases unmatched: 9. This CDR3 has 19 amino acids. The CDR3 coding sequence is TGTGCCACCAGCACCCTTGGGGCTAGCGGGAGGTCTGGGGCCAACGTCCTGACTTTC. It translates to CATSTLGASGRSGANVLTF.

The chain carries TRBV19 and TRBJ2-7, with D perhaps TRBD1 or TRBD2 (5 bases each). Germline V gene lookup returns CDR1 LNHDA and CDR2 SQIVND (reference sequence). The CDR3 has 14 residues. The ends were cut back, 9 bases at V and 2 bases at J, with 17 bases in the middle. CDR3 in amino acids: CARVGRGRTYEQYF. In nucleotides, the CDR3 is TGTGCCAGAGTTGGAAGGGGACGCACCTACGAGCAGTACTTC.

The J gene is TRBJ2-3, the V gene TRBV6-2 or TRBV6-3; 8 bases are shared with TRBD1. Germline CDR1 is MNHEY and CDR2 is SVGEGT. The CDR3 is 15 amino acids. The ends lost 7 bases at V and 2 bases at J; junction bases unmatched: 8. CDR3 in DNA: TGTGCCAGCATCCACAGGGGGGTGATCACAGATACGCAGTATTTT. It yields the protein CASIHRGVITDTQYF.

This clonotype was detected a few times. Being one base from a much bigger clone, this may be a read error. This chain joins TRBV5-1 and TRBJ1-4; D is unclear. The CDR3 contains 13 residues. The germline V gene encodes CDR1 SGHRS and CDR2 YFSETQ. The CDR3 loop is CTSSLGVEEKLFF. CDR3 nucleotides: TGCACCAGCAGCTTGGGTGTTGAGGAAAAACTGTTTTTT. The whole variable domain, remainder taken from reference TRBV5-1 and TRBJ1-4, is KAGVTQTPRYLIKTRGQQVTLSCSPISGHRSVSWYQQTPGQGLQFLFEYFSETQRNKGNFPGRFSGRQFSNSRSEMNVSTLELGDSALYLCTSSLGVEEKLFFGSGTQLSVL.

The CDR3: CASSGLGGKPGQANTGELFF. As DNA, the CDR3 is TGTGCCAGCAGCGGACTAGGGGGGAAACCGGGACAGGCTAACACCGGGGAGCTGTTTTTT. This chain uses TRBV13 with TRBJ2-2; a weak D match, TRBD1 (8 bases). CDR1 is PRHDT and CDR2 is FYEKMQ in the germline V gene (reference sequence). The CDR3 has 20 amino acids. Trimming shortened V by 5 bases and J by 2 bases, and 27 bases separated the two germline ends.

The gene calls are TRBV5-6 and TRBJ2-3; 10 positions match TRBD2. The CDR3 consists of 15 residues. Per the germline V gene, CDR1 is SGHDT and CDR2 is YYEEEE. V lost 4 bases, J lost 6 bases, and 8 bases stayed unmatched. This chain's CDR3 is CASSRGASGGDTQYF. CDR3 DNA: TGTGCCAGCAGCCGGGGGGCTAGCGGGGGTGATACGCAGTATTTT.

In its sample, this clonotype was seen a few times. V is TRBV20-1 and J is TRBJ2-2, with 10 bases matching TRBD1. Germline V gene data show CDR1 as DFQATT and CDR2 as SNEGSKA (reference sequence). The CDR3 has 13 amino acids. With V trimmed by 3 bases and J by 5 bases, 0 bases remained unmatched. This chain's CDR3 is CSARGQGTGELFF. CDR3 bases: TGCAGTGCTAGGGGACAGGGGACCGGGGAGCTGTTTTTT.

V is TRBV25-1 and J is TRBJ1-1, with TRBD1 matching 7 bases. The length of the CDR3 is 17 residues. Germline loops: CDR1 MGHDK, CDR2 SYGVNS. V lost 5 bases and J lost 1; bases outside the gene matches: 13. CDR3 nucleotides: TGTGCCAGCAGTCCACCCCCCGACAGGGTTCAGAACACTGAAGCTTTCTTT. Residues: CASSPPPDRVQNTEAFF.

This chain connects TRBV12-3 or TRBV12-4 to TRBJ1-4; unclear D gene. The CDR3 loop spans 13 amino acids. Trimming took off 6 bases at V and 5 bases at J, with 10 bases between the two ends. CDR3 sequence: CASSLDWNEKLFF. CDR3 coding DNA: TGTGCCAGCAGCCTGGACTGGAATGAAAAACTGTTTTTT.

This clonotype was observed many times. The chain uses TRBV10-3 and TRBJ1-2; 7 bases map to TRBD1. The germline CDR1 and CDR2 sequences are ENHRY and SYGVKD. V trimming: 6 bases; J trimming: 4 bases; junction bases outside the gene matches: 5. CDR3 length: 13 residues. The CDR3 sequence: CAISVDRVYGYTF. Written as DNA, the CDR3 is TGTGCCATCAGCGTTGACAGGGTCTATGGCTACACCTTC.

This clonotype was observed a few times. The rearrangement links TRBV5-8 to TRBJ1-3; 7 bases line up with TRBD1. V trimming: 3 bases; J trimming: 2 bases; junction bases outside the gene matches: 8. Germline-derived CDR1 and CDR2 are SGHTS and YDEGEE. This CDR3 has 16 amino acids. CDR3 protein: CASSSSQGFTGNTIYF. Here the CDR3 DNA reads TGTGCCAGCAGCTCGTCACAGGGGTTCACTGGAAACACCATATATTTT.

In this sample, this clonotype turned up many times. The V and J genes are TRBV19 and TRBJ2-2, with 11 bases that match TRBD2. The junction had 8 bases not matched to a gene; V was cut back by 5 bases and J by 0 bases. The germline CDR1 and CDR2 sequences are LNHDA and SQIVND (reference sequence). The CDR3 sequence is 18 residues long. The CDR3 DNA reads as TGTGCCAGTAGTCCCCCGGGACTAGCGGACGCGAACACCGGGGAGCTGTTTTTT. Translated, it gives CASSPPGLADANTGELFF.

The chain carries TRBV7-9 and TRBJ2-3; tentatively, D is TRBD2 (5 bases). CDR1 is SEHNR and CDR2 is FQNEAQ in the germline V gene (reference sequence). This CDR3 contains 15 residues. Trimming cost V 1 base and J 3 bases, with 11 bases left between them. The chain's CDR3 is CASSLGTTKTDTQYF. The CDR3 DNA sequence: TGTGCCAGCAGCTTAGGGACGACTAAGACAGATACGCAGTATTTT. The full variable domain, rest sourced from reference TRBV7-9 and TRBJ2-3, is DTGVSQNPRHKITKRGQNVTFRCDPISEHNRLYWYRQTLGQGPEFLTYFQNEAQLEKSRLLSDRFSAERPKGSFSTLEIQRTEQGDSAMYLCASSLGTTKTDTQYFGPGTRLTVL.

About this clonotype: A junction end diverges from the germline sequence, so it may reflect a read error. The chain combines TRBV20-1 with TRBJ2-3; a weak D match, TRBD1 (6 bases). The V gene's germline CDR1 is DFQATT and CDR2 SNEGSKA (reference sequence). This CDR3 contains 15 residues. The CDR3 sequence: CSAPGRQASTDTRYF. CDR3 nucleotides: TGCAGTGCCCCTGGCAGACAGGCGAGCACAGATACGCGGTATTTT.

The chain carries TRBV19 and TRBJ1-1; a weak D match, TRBD1 (5 bases). This CDR3 has 14 amino acids. The germline gives CDR1 LNHDA, CDR2 SQIVND (reference sequence). Trimming took 0 bases from V and 4 from J, leaving 9 bases between them. The CDR3 DNA is TGTGCCAGTAGTATAGATCCGGGACGCACTGAAGCTTTCTTT. Its protein is CASSIDPGRTEAFF.

This clonotype was found many times. This chain links TRBV2 with TRBJ2-7; TRBD2 matches 13 bases. CDR3 length: 16 residues. Looked up from germline, CDR1 is SNHLY and CDR2 is FYNNEI. The trim removed 8 bases at V and 5 bases at J, leaving 12 bases unmatched. CDR3 sequence reads: CASAGLGTSGTHEQYF. In DNA, the CDR3 is TGTGCCAGCGCCGGATTGGGGACTAGCGGGACCCACGAGCAGTACTTC.